This entry lists 29 T cell receptor beta chains sequenced from one sample in a study of T-cell reconstitution after alpha-beta-depleted transplantation in children. Preparation of the TCRbeta library used unique molecular identifiers. One entry per CDR3 protein results from TCRdb running MiXCR on the PCR reads. The top ten clones hold 1.1% of a sample with hundreds of thousands of distinct CDR3 sequences, around 16% of them seen once. Sequenced material: PBMCs from the stem cell graft donor, taken from the stem cell graft. These receptors were obtained from a human donor who donated a stem cell graft to a child with acute myeloid leukemia.

The CDR3 DNA reads as TGCGCCAGCAGCCAAGCGGCAGGGCGAAAACTGTTTTTT. Residues: CASSQAAGRKLFF. The rearrangement joins TRBV4-3 to TRBJ1-4; tentatively, D is TRBD1 (5 bases). Per germline, CDR1 LGHNA and CDR2 YSLEER. Trimming took 1 base from V and 10 from J, leaving 10 bases between them. The CDR3 covers 13 residues.

This clonotype was observed a handful of times. V is TRBV7-9 and J is TRBJ1-5; no clear D gene. Germline CDR1 SEHNR, CDR2 FQNEAQ (reference sequence). This CDR3 contains 11 residues. Trimming took off 5 bases at V and 9 bases at J, with 8 bases between the two ends. CDR3 in DNA: TGTGCCAGCAGCGTCTCAGGGCCCCAGCATTTT. This translates into CASSVSGPQHF.

This clonotype came up a few times. The chain couples TRBV21-1 to TRBJ2-7; TRBD1 is the table's D call and was not checked against the DNA. TRBV21-1 is tagged as a pseudogene. This CDR3 comprises 15 residues. The CDR3 here is CASSKDRISIYEQYF. CDR3 in DNA: TGTGCCAGCAGCAAGGACAGAATATCAATCTACGAGCAGTACTTC.

This clonotype came up a few times. The V gene is TRBV10-3, the J gene TRBJ2-3; 8 positions match TRBD2. This CDR3 comprises 17 residues. CDR1 is ENHRY, CDR2 SYGVKD, per germline. The V and J ends lost 0 bases and 2 bases, in that order; junction bases with no gene match: 7. CDR3 loop: CAISESGSGGPTDTQYF. DNA of the CDR3: TGTGCCATCAGTGAGTCAGGGAGCGGGGGACCCACAGATACGCAGTATTTT.

In its sample, this clonotype was seen a few times. The CDR3 here is CASSFGLLSGANVLTF. The CDR3 DNA sequence: TGTGCCAGCAGCTTTGGACTGCTCTCTGGGGCCAACGTCCTGACTTTC. The rearrangement uses TRBV7-3 and TRBJ2-6; the D gene is possibly TRBD2 (5 bases). The CDR3 extends over 16 amino acids. Germline V lookup: CDR1 SGHTA, CDR2 FQGTGA. The V gene lost 3 bases and the J gene lost 0 bases, with 9 bases spanning the gap.

The J gene is TRBJ2-1, the V gene TRBV10-1, with D unresolved. CDR1 and CDR2 from the germline V gene are WNHNN and SYGVQD (reference sequence). V lost 0 bases to trimming and J lost 5 bases, with 14 bases between them. This CDR3 has 16 amino acids. The CDR3 region has the DNA TGCGCCAGCAGTGAGTCGGGCAGGCAATGGGACAATGAGCAGTTCTTC. It translates to CASSESGRQWDNEQFF.

The sample holds many counts of this clonotype. The chain combines TRBV4-3 with TRBJ2-5; TRBD1 matches at 9 bases. J was trimmed by 5 bases and V by 1 base; bases with no gene match: 5. The CDR3 has 15 residues. From germline, CDR1 is LGHNA and CDR2 YSLEER. The CDR3 spells CASSQAPGTGETQYF. Written as DNA, the CDR3 is TGCGCCAGCAGCCAAGCCCCAGGGACAGGGGAGACCCAGTACTTC.

This clonotype was detected only a few times. The CDR3 nucleotides are TGTGCCAGCAGGATGAAAGGGACAGGGATCTCCTACGAGCAGTACGTC. Its protein is CASRMKGTGISYEQYV. J is TRBJ2-7 and V is TRBV5-6, with 9 nucleotides matching TRBD1. This CDR3 has 16 residues. CDR1 and CDR2 (germline): SGHDT, YYEEEE. J lost 0 bases, V lost 5 bases, and 9 bases had no gene match.

The gene calls are TRBV7-9 and TRBJ2-6, with D perhaps matching TRBD1 (7 bases). The V gene lost 3 bases and the J gene lost 2 bases, with 11 bases spanning the gap. This CDR3 region has 16 residues. Looked up from germline, CDR1 is SEHNR and CDR2 is FQNEAQ (reference sequence). The CDR3 here is CASSLQGGPGANVLTF. The CDR3, as DNA: TGTGCCAGCAGCTTGCAGGGGGGACCTGGGGCCAACGTCCTGACTTTC.

The table lists this clonotype with many counts. The V gene is TRBV9, the J gene TRBJ2-7, with TRBD1 identical over 9 bases. The V gene end was trimmed by 4 bases and the J gene end by 5 bases; junction bases not matched to a gene: 7. Germline lookup yields CDR1 SGDLS and CDR2 YYNGEE. The CDR3 sequence is 14 residues long. CDR3 nucleotides: TGTGCCAGCAGCCGTTGGGACAGGGCAGACGAGCAGTACTTC. This codes for CASSRWDRADEQYF.

This clonotype was recorded many times. This chain links TRBV20-1 with TRBJ1-1; D remains unclear. Per germline, CDR1 DFQATT and CDR2 SNEGSKA (reference sequence). CDR3 size: 12 residues. V dropped 8 bases and J dropped 1 base, with 11 bases sitting between them. This chain's CDR3 is CSCGRQNTEAFF. In nucleotides, the CDR3 is TGCAGTTGCGGACGGCAGAACACTGAAGCTTTCTTT.

The CDR3 is CASSLSPARTGYEQYF. The CDR3 DNA sequence: TGTGCCAGCAGTCTCTCGCCTGCACGGACAGGGTACGAGCAGTACTTC. The rearrangement links TRBV7-2 to TRBJ2-7, with 8 bases matching TRBD1. The junction had 14 bases not matched to a gene; V was cut back by 6 bases and J by 4 bases. CDR1 and CDR2 (germline): SGHTA, FQGNSA. This CDR3 comprises 16 residues.

The chain joins TRBV9 to TRBJ1-3; a possible D gene is TRBD1 (5 bases). Germline CDR1 is SGDLS and CDR2 is YYNGEE. This CDR3 contains 15 residues. Trimming pared 3 bases from V and 4 bases from J, leaving 14 bases between. The DNA for the CDR3 is TGTGCCAGCAGCGCGACTCCGGGACCCGGAAACACCATATATTTT. It codes for CASSATPGPGNTIYF.

This clonotype appeared many times. The V call is TRBV20-1, the J call TRBJ2-7, with D tentatively TRBD1 or TRBD2 (6 bases each). Trimming cost V 5 bases and J 5 bases, with 10 bases left between them. The CDR3 consists of 11 residues. Per the germline V gene, CDR1 is DFQATT and CDR2 is SNEGSKA (reference sequence). CDR3 in amino acids: CSAGGHHEQYF. In nucleotides, the CDR3 is TGCAGTGCTGGGGGGCACCACGAGCAGTACTTC.

This clonotype was counted once. One end of the junction is discordant with germline, which a read error may explain. J is TRBJ2-7 and V is TRBV7-1; either TRBD1 or TRBD2 may fit D (5 bases each). TRBV7-1 is designated an ORF whose function remains uncertain. The CDR3 consists of 16 residues. CDR3 nucleotides: TGTGCCAGCAGCCCGTGGGACGGGATCAGCTCCCACGAGCAGTACTTC. It codes for CASSPWDGISSHEQYF.

This clonotype was detected a few times. Since a much larger clone is just one base distant, this may be a read error. The chain links TRBV7-8 to TRBJ2-2, with D uncertain. Per the germline V gene, CDR1 is SGHVS and CDR2 is FQNEAQ. This CDR3 is 12 amino acids long. Trimming cost V 0 bases and J 7 bases, with 3 bases left between them. The CDR3: CASSLARGELFF. The CDR3 DNA follows: TGTGCCAGCAGCTTAGCCCGCGGGGAGCTGTTTTTT.

This rearrangement joins TRBV28 to TRBJ2-1; D may be TRBD1 or TRBD2 (7 bases each). This CDR3 comprises 17 residues. Trimming removed 6 bases from V and 0 bases from J, with 18 bases in between. The V gene's germline CDR1 is MDHEN and CDR2 SYDVKM. The chain's CDR3 is CASSSITGEGSYNEQFF. CDR3 nucleotides: TGTGCCAGCAGCTCAATCACAGGGGAGGGCTCCTACAATGAGCAGTTCTTC.

A few counts support this clonotype. The rearrangement uses TRBV12-3 or TRBV12-4 and TRBJ1-2; D is ambiguous. Trimming cost V 0 bases and J 1 base, with 9 bases left between them. CDR3 length equals 15 residues. CDR3 protein: CASSLAENLNYGYTF. DNA for the CDR3: TGTGCCAGCAGTTTAGCGGAAAACCTTAACTATGGCTACACCTTC.

This clonotype has a handful of counts. The chain combines TRBV6-6 with TRBJ1-3; D unclear. The length of the CDR3 is 10 residues. The V gene lost 8 bases and the J gene lost 10 bases, with 9 bases spanning the gap. Per the germline V gene, CDR1 is MNHNY and CDR2 is SVGAGI (reference sequence). Here the CDR3 DNA reads TGTGCCAGCCGGGAAGGGACCATATATTTT. This translates into CASREGTIYF.

The chain is built from TRBV6-5 and TRBJ2-3, with D perhaps matching TRBD2 (6 bases). CDR1 and CDR2 from the germline V gene are MNHEY and SVGAGI. V was pared by 2 bases and J by 2 bases, with 26 bases between. The CDR3 sequence is 20 residues long. CDR3 sequence (DNA): TGTGCCAGCAGTTACGAGGGTAGGCTAGCGAGGAGTTCGTACACAGATACGCAGTATTTT. It is translated as CASSYEGRLARSSYTDTQYF.

This clonotype has a handful of counts. The chain combines TRBV5-1 with TRBJ2-1; TRBD1 matches 7 bases. Germline lookup yields CDR1 SGHRS and CDR2 YFSETQ. The CDR3 length is 15 residues. Trimming cost V 2 bases and J 5 bases; bases outside gene matches: 7. CDR3 loop: CASSLAVTGNNEQFF. In DNA form, the CDR3 reads TGCGCCAGCAGCTTAGCGGTGACAGGGAACAATGAGCAGTTCTTC. Drawing the rest from reference TRBV5-1 and TRBJ2-1, the complete variable domain is KAGVTQTPRYLIKTRGQQVTLSCSPISGHRSVSWYQQTPGQGLQFLFEYFSETQRNKGNFPGRFSGRQFSNSRSEMNVSTLELGDSALYLCASSLAVTGNNEQFFGPGTRLTVL.

V usage is TRBV20-1 and J usage is TRBJ2-3; TRBD2 agrees at 8 bases. The germline gives CDR1 DFQATT, CDR2 SNEGSKA (reference sequence). With 0 bases clipped from V and 0 bases from J, the junction kept 11 bases outside the gene matches. The CDR3 covers 18 residues. CDR3 nucleotide sequence: TGCAGTGCTAGAGAGATCGATCGGGGGGGCCAAAGCACAGATACGCAGTATTTT. Its protein product is CSAREIDRGGQSTDTQYF.

This clonotype was counted ten times or more. The rearrangement links TRBV12-3 or TRBV12-4 to TRBJ1-2, with 8 bases matching TRBD1. The CDR3 is made up of 15 amino acids. Losses at the gene ends were 6 bases for V and 6 bases for J; bases not matched to a gene: 12. CDR3 protein: CASSHSTGERDGYTF. CDR3 nucleotide sequence: TGTGCCAGCAGCCACTCGACAGGGGAACGGGATGGCTACACCTTC.

This chain links TRBV6-1 with TRBJ2-7; 7 bases are shared with TRBD1. This CDR3 region has 16 residues. Looked up from germline, CDR1 is MNHNS and CDR2 is SASEGT. J lost 1 base, V lost 5 bases, and 11 bases had no gene match. The CDR3 nucleotides read TGTGCCAGCAGTAAGTTCGAGACAGGGTCTTCCTACGAGCAGTACTTC. Amino acid sequence: CASSKFETGSSYEQYF.

The chain links TRBV4-3 to TRBJ2-3, with D possibly TRBD2 on 6 matching bases. The CDR3 totals 17 residues. Trimming removed 2 bases at V and 2 bases at J, with 17 bases between. The germline V gene has CDR1 LGHNA and CDR2 YSLEER. Written as DNA, the CDR3 is TGCGCCAGCAGCCAAAGTTGGGGGGACTGGGTCACAGATACGCAGTATTTT. It is translated as CASSQSWGDWVTDTQYF.

V usage is TRBV4-3 and J usage is TRBJ1-1; no clear D gene. The CDR3 loop spans 16 amino acids. V shed 0 bases and J shed 4 bases, with 15 bases lying between them. Germline V gene data show CDR1 as LGHNA and CDR2 as YSLEER. The CDR3 region is CASSQDPGRRGTEAFF. For the CDR3, the DNA is TGCGCCAGCAGCCAAGACCCGGGTCGACGGGGCACTGAAGCTTTCTTT.

This chain links TRBV20-1 with TRBJ2-7, with D perhaps TRBD2 (5 bases). CDR1 is DFQATT and CDR2 is SNEGSKA in the germline V gene (reference sequence). Trimming took 1 base from V and 0 from J, leaving 13 bases between them. The CDR3 is 15 amino acids. CDR3 sequence: CSARVRVTNSYEQYF. CDR3 DNA sequence: TGCAGTGCTAGAGTACGCGTGACTAACTCCTACGAGCAGTACTTC.

The chain carries TRBV7-9 and TRBJ1-3; 7 bases line up with TRBD1. The CDR3 loop spans 15 amino acids. V trimming: 5 bases; J trimming: 2 bases; junction bases outside the gene matches: 6. Germline V gene lookup returns CDR1 SEHNR and CDR2 FQNEAQ (reference sequence). DNA of the CDR3: TGTGCCAGCAGCCGACAGGGTACTACTGGAAACACCATATATTTT. Its translation is CASSRQGTTGNTIYF.

This clonotype was observed at least ten times. The chain couples TRBV7-2 to TRBJ2-5; D might be TRBD1 (6 bases). The V and J ends lost 5 bases and 2 bases respectively, with 12 bases between them. Germline CDR1 SGHTA, CDR2 FQGNSA. The CDR3 is 14 residues long. CDR3 sequence: CASSAWTAQETQYF. The CDR3, as DNA: TGTGCCAGCAGCGCCTGGACAGCTCAAGAGACCCAGTACTTC.